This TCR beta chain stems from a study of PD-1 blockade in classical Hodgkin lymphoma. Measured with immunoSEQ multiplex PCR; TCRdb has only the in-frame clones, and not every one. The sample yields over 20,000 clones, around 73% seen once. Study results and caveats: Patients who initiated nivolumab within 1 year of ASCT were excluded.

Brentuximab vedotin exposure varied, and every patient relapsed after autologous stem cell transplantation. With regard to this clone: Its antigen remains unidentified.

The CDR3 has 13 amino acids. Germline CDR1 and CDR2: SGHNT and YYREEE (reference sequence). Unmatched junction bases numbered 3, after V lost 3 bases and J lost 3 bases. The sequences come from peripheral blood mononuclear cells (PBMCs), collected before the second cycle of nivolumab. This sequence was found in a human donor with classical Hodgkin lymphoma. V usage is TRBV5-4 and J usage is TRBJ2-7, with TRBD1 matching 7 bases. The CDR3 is CASSYAGGYEQYF. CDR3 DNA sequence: TGTGCCAGCAGCTACGCAGGGGGCTACGAGCAGTACTTC.